The clone carrying this T cell receptor (beta chain) was seen once. The sample comes from a study of control samples from healthy donors and cancer patients. Using immunoSEQ multiplex PCR, the repertoire was profiled, and TCRdb retains in-frame clones only, with some absent. The sample contains about 140,000 clones, roughly 92% of which appear only once. The CDR3 is made up of 17 amino acids. V dropped 5 bases and J dropped 2; count of bases not matched to a gene: 13. Germline V gene sequence: CDR1 SEHNR, CDR2 FQNEAQ (reference sequence). This chain uses TRBV7-9 with TRBJ1-2; TRBD1 matches 8 bases. This TCR came from a man under 40 in good health. The material sequenced was blood. CDR3 amino acids: CASSHKPRQGQNYGYTF. In nucleotides, the CDR3 is TGTGCCAGCAGCCATAAGCCCCGACAGGGGCAGAACTATGGCTACACCTTC.